The 28 T cell receptor beta chains listed next were all sequenced from one sample in a study of blood T cells in healthy people across ages. Together with a sample-barcoded 5' primer, a J-beta primer mix was included in a second PCR lasting about 6 to 11 cycles. TCRdb ran MiXCR on the 5' RACE reads and lists one entry per CDR3 protein. The sample lists roughly 1,700,000 distinct CDR3 sequences; over 25% were seen once. The sequenced sample was blood. Receptors were obtained from a woman in her 30s in good health.

V gene TRBV7-8 combines with J gene TRBJ2-1, with TRBD2 matching over 10 bases. The CDR3 sequence is 17 residues long. Germline lookup yields CDR1 SGHVS and CDR2 FQNEAQ. The J segment lost 5 bases and the V segment lost 5 bases, leaving 12 bases of the junction unmatched. The CDR3 protein is CASSLPRTSGYHNEQFF. The DNA for the CDR3 is TGTGCCAGCAGCCTTCCGAGGACTAGCGGCTATCACAATGAGCAGTTCTTC.

This rearrangement joins TRBV20-1 to TRBJ2-1; the D is unclear. CDR3 length: 13 residues. The V end was cut by 3 bases, the J end by 9 bases, with 15 bases between. Per germline, CDR1 DFQATT and CDR2 SNEGSKA (reference sequence). The CDR3 here is CSASDLTGSEQFF. CDR3 nucleotide sequence: TGCAGTGCTAGCGATCTGACTGGTAGTGAGCAGTTCTTC.

This chain links TRBV4-1 with TRBJ1-1; D is possibly TRBD1 (6 bases). This CDR3 spans 16 amino acids. V dropped 1 base and J dropped 4 bases, with 16 bases sitting between them. The germline CDR1 and CDR2 sequences are MGHRA and YSYEKL. The CDR3 is CASSQVQGWEGTEAFF. The DNA for the CDR3 is TGCGCCAGCAGCCAAGTTCAGGGGTGGGAAGGCACTGAAGCTTTCTTT.

With respect to this clonotype: Since the CDR3 does not end with the conserved phenylalanine or tryptophan, this likely comes from a read error. The genes are TRBV7-9 and TRBJ2-5; D ambiguous. V was trimmed by 3 bases and J by 0 bases, leaving 8 bases between them. Germline CDR1 and CDR2: SEHNR and FQNEAQ (reference sequence). This CDR3 is 14 amino acids long. As DNA, the CDR3 is TGTGCCAGCAGCTTTAATAGGGACCAAGAGACCCAGTACTGC. Its protein product is CASSFNRDQETQYC.

The genes are TRBV2 and TRBJ2-3; TRBD2 aligns across 13 bases. The trim removed 8 bases at V and 4 bases at J, leaving 9 bases unmatched. Germline V gene lookup returns CDR1 SNHLY and CDR2 FYNNEI. The CDR3 extends over 16 amino acids. The CDR3 spells CASGKAGTSGADTQYF. The CDR3 DNA reads TGTGCCAGCGGAAAAGCCGGGACTAGCGGGGCAGATACGCAGTATTTT.

This clonotype was counted a few times. V gene TRBV11-3 combines with J gene TRBJ2-5; 12 bases map to TRBD2. With V trimmed by 4 bases and J by 0 bases, 9 bases remained unmatched. Germline V gene lookup returns CDR1 SGHNT and CDR2 YENEEA. The CDR3 length is 18 residues. The DNA of the CDR3 is TGTGCCAGCAGCTCGCAACTAGCGGGGGGCCCGTACCAAGAGACCCAGTACTTC. Translating gives CASSSQLAGGPYQETQYF.

This clonotype turned up a few times. The genes are TRBV18 and TRBJ2-5; D gene uncertain. Per the germline V gene, CDR1 is KGHSH and CDR2 is LQKENI. The CDR3 is 14 residues long. Between the trimmed V and J ends, which lost 3 bases and 11 bases, there was a span of 19 bases. The chain's CDR3 is CASSPEMQVNEQYF. The DNA of the CDR3 is TGTGCCAGCTCACCGGAAATGCAGGTGAATGAGCAGTACTTC.

This clonotype has more than one count but fewer than ten. The rearrangement uses TRBV5-6 and TRBJ1-2; 7 nucleotides align to TRBD1. V gave up 6 bases and J gave up 6 bases; unmatched junction bases: 5. Germline values: CDR1 SGHDT, CDR2 YYEEEE. The CDR3 has 12 amino acids. CDR3 residues: CASTLQGDGYTF. CDR3 coding DNA: TGTGCCAGCACCCTTCAGGGGGATGGCTACACCTTC.

V is TRBV15 and J is TRBJ1-4, with TRBD1 as a possible D gene (6 bases). Germline V lookup: CDR1 LNHNV, CDR2 YYDKDF (reference sequence). The CDR3 has 16 amino acids. Between the trimmed V and J ends, which lost 0 bases and 5 bases, there was a span of 13 bases. The CDR3 nucleotides are TGTGCCACCAGCAGAGAGGGGACAAGGGTCAATGAAAAACTGTTTTTT. Amino acid sequence: CATSREGTRVNEKLFF.

This clonotype has a count of ten or more. The chain uses TRBV18 and TRBJ2-1, with D uncertain. CDR1 and CDR2 from the germline V gene are KGHSH and LQKENI. The CDR3 is made up of 16 amino acids. V was pared by 0 bases and J by 0 bases, with 9 bases between. CDR3 sequence reads: CASSPPTFGSYNEQFF. CDR3 nucleotide sequence: TGTGCCAGCTCACCACCAACCTTCGGCTCCTACAATGAGCAGTTCTTC.

For this clonotype: This may be a read error, as it is one base from a much larger clone. The CDR3 protein is CATSALETSEQFF. CDR3 bases: TGTGCCACCAGTGCCCTAGAGACGAGTGAGCAGTTCTTC. The rearrangement uses TRBV24-1 and TRBJ2-1; D unresolved. Germline assignment: CDR1 KGHDR and CDR2 SFDVKD. The CDR3 has 13 amino acids. The V end was cut by 5 bases, the J end by 9 bases, with 13 bases between.

The CDR3 spells CASSLSGGTYGYTF. CDR3 DNA: TGTGCCAGCAGCTTATCTGGGGGGACCTATGGCTACACCTTC. The chain uses TRBV7-3 and TRBJ1-2, with a weak D call TRBD1 (5 bases). CDR1 SGHTA and CDR2 FQGTGA come from the germline V gene. Trimming pared 2 bases from V and 4 bases from J, leaving 11 bases between. The CDR3 has 14 amino acids.

The chain has TRBV7-2 and TRBJ2-7; D perhaps matches TRBD2 (6 bases). The CDR3 consists of 15 residues. The germline V and J ends were trimmed by 5 bases and 2 bases, with 16 bases remaining between them. Germline V gives CDR1 SGHTA, CDR2 FQGNSA. CDR3 coding DNA: TGTGCCAGCAGCCCCGGGCTGGGGGGTACCTACGAGCAGTACTTC. It yields the protein CASSPGLGGTYEQYF.

This chain links TRBV5-1 with TRBJ2-1; 8 bases line up with TRBD1. This CDR3 is built from 16 residues. V lost 4 bases to trimming and J lost 1 base; unmatched junction nucleotides: 7. Germline lookup yields CDR1 SGHRS and CDR2 YFSETQ. CDR3: CASSAPTGASYNEQFF. CDR3 nucleotides: TGCGCCAGCAGCGCCCCGACAGGGGCATCCTACAATGAGCAGTTCTTC. Using reference TRBV5-1 and TRBJ2-1 for the parts outside the CDR3, the full variable domain is KAGVTQTPRYLIKTRGQQVTLSCSPISGHRSVSWYQQTPGQGLQFLFEYFSETQRNKGNFPGRFSGRQFSNSRSEMNVSTLELGDSALYLCASSAPTGASYNEQFFGPGTRLTVL.

As for this clonotype: Given the absence of the conserved phenylalanine or tryptophan at the CDR3 end, a read error is likely. This chain links TRBV5-1 with TRBJ2-3; 7 bases line up with TRBD1. Germline V gene lookup returns CDR1 SGHRS and CDR2 YFSETQ. The CDR3 has 13 residues. Here the CDR3 reads CASSWDSRDTQYL. CDR3 nucleotide sequence: TGCGCCAGCAGCTGGGACAGCAGAGATACGCAGTATTTG.

This clonotype was seen more than once but under ten times. The gene calls are TRBV28 and TRBJ1-1; D gene unclear. Trimming stripped 5 bases from V and 11 bases from J, with 12 bases between. This CDR3 contains 11 residues. Germline V CDR1 and CDR2: MDHEN, SYDVKM. CDR3 sequence reads: CASSQQGMAFF. CDR3 DNA: TGTGCCAGCAGTCAACAAGGTATGGCTTTCTTT.

This rearrangement joins TRBV7-3 to TRBJ2-2; 7 bases match TRBD1. The CDR3 sequence is 16 residues long. V lost 0 bases and J lost 1; bases outside the gene matches: 2. Germline V gene sequence: CDR1 SGHTA, CDR2 FQGTGA. The chain's CDR3 is CASSLTGGRNTGELFF. CDR3 in DNA: TGTGCCAGCAGCTTAACAGGGGGCAGGAACACCGGGGAGCTGTTTTTT.

At least ten counts were recorded for this clonotype. The rearrangement uses TRBV29-1 and TRBJ1-2; no reliable D call. There are 12 residues in the CDR3. Trimming shortened V by 2 bases and J by 2 bases, and 6 bases separated the two germline ends. In germline, CDR1 is SQVTM, CDR2 ANQGSEA. The CDR3 DNA follows: TGCAGCGTTGAACCGGTGAACTATGGCTACACCTTC. Protein product: CSVEPVNYGYTF.

The rearrangement joins TRBV28 to TRBJ2-4; 7 nucleotides agree with TRBD1. V was pared by 5 bases and J by 11 bases, with 18 bases of the junction left unmatched. The length of the CDR3 is 16 residues. CDR1 is MDHEN, CDR2 SYDVKM, per germline. In nucleotides, the CDR3 is TGTGCCAGCAGTGCTATGGACGGACAGGTTGGGGTGGTTCAGTACTTC. This encodes CASSAMDGQVGVVQYF.

In DNA, the CDR3 is TGCAGTGCTAGAGAAGCAGAAGGGACTAGAACCTACGAGCAGTACTTC. It yields the protein CSAREAEGTRTYEQYF. The genes are TRBV20-1 and TRBJ2-7; 8 positions agree with TRBD2. Germline CDR1 DFQATT, CDR2 SNEGSKA (reference sequence). Unmatched junction bases numbered 9, after V lost 0 bases and J lost 2 bases. The CDR3 has 16 residues.

Worth noting for this clonotype: Germline and junction disagree at one end, which may indicate a read error. This rearrangement joins TRBV20-1 to TRBJ2-5; D perhaps matches TRBD1 (5 bases). CDR1 and CDR2 from the germline V gene are DFQATT and SNEGSKA (reference sequence). This CDR3 comprises 14 residues. The DNA of the CDR3 is TGCAGTGCTAGAGATCCCACAGGTCAAGGGACCCAGTACTTC. Protein sequence: CSARDPTGQGTQYF.

The chain recombines TRBV6-5 with TRBJ1-2; D ambiguous. V lost 6 bases to trimming and J lost 6 bases, with 14 bases between them. CDR3 length: 13 amino acids. Germline V gene lookup returns CDR1 MNHEY and CDR2 SVGAGI. CDR3 sequence: CASSLSGRNGYTF. The DNA for the CDR3 is TGTGCCAGCAGCCTAAGCGGCCGGAATGGCTACACCTTC.

This clonotype was seen more than once but under ten times. The V gene is TRBV19, the J gene TRBJ2-7, with 7 bases that match TRBD2. Germline assignment: CDR1 LNHDA and CDR2 SQIVND (reference sequence). CDR3 length equals 14 residues. The V segment lost 7 bases and the J segment 0 bases; nucleotides outside the gene matches: 6. CDR3 coding DNA: TGTGCCAGTAAAGCTAGCGGCATCTCCTACGAGCAGTACTTC. It yields the protein CASKASGISYEQYF.

The chain has TRBV5-1 and TRBJ2-7; 7 bases line up with TRBD1. V lost 0 bases to trimming and J lost 4 bases; unmatched junction nucleotides: 7. Germline V CDR1 and CDR2: SGHRS, YFSETQ. The CDR3 has 15 amino acids. This CDR3 reads CASSLAGQPQYEQYF. Here the CDR3 DNA reads TGCGCCAGCAGCTTGGCGGGACAGCCCCAATACGAGCAGTACTTC.

This clonotype turned up a few times. The rearrangement joins TRBV12-3 or TRBV12-4 to TRBJ1-2; no clear D gene. This CDR3 has 18 amino acids. The V end lost 4 bases, the J end lost 4 bases, and 25 bases lay between the germline ends. CDR3 nucleotides: TGTGCCAGCAGTTCCACCCTACCGGTAACCGAAAACCCCTATGGCTACACCTTC. Its protein is CASSSTLPVTENPYGYTF.

There are many counts of this clonotype. The chain recombines TRBV14 with TRBJ2-4; 13 bases agree with TRBD2. Germline V gene data show CDR1 as SGHDN and CDR2 as FVKESK. CDR3 length: 19 amino acids. V was pared by 1 base and J by 3 bases, with 9 bases of the junction left unmatched. CDR3 region: CASSQALTSGRADKNIQYF. The CDR3 region has the DNA TGTGCCAGCAGCCAAGCCCTAACTAGCGGGAGGGCCGACAAAAACATTCAGTACTTC.

The sample holds a few counts of this clonotype. CDR3 in DNA: TGCAGCGTGGGGGGGCCGGGACAGCCGAACACTGAAGCTTTCTTT. Encoded protein: CSVGGPGQPNTEAFF. The rearrangement uses TRBV29-1 and TRBJ1-1; 7 nucleotides match TRBD1. Germline lookup yields CDR1 SQVTM and CDR2 ANQGSEA. The CDR3 spans 15 residues. Trimming cost V 6 bases and J 1 base; bases outside gene matches: 11.

This clonotype occurred a few times. The rearrangement uses TRBV10-3 and TRBJ2-7; D remains unclear. Germline CDR1 is ENHRY and CDR2 is SYGVKD. V was clipped by 3 bases and J by 2 bases, with 11 bases between them. This CDR3 contains 14 residues. CDR3 in DNA: TGTGCCATCAGTGATGGTAGTCTTACCTACGAGCAGTACTTC. As protein: CAISDGSLTYEQYF.